The T cell receptor (beta chain) under discussion was sequenced for a study of regulatory T cells in long-lasting Graves disease. Notes on the study in general: With a small sample size, accuracy may have been reduced.

Described time point: persistent/refractory GD, antithyroid drugs over 5 years with positive TRAb. Researchers made the TCR library from RNA that was extracted from PBMCs. EDTA tubes received about 9.2 milliliters of collected peripheral blood. Assembly of TCR beta libraries relied on iRepertoire HTBI primers together with Arm-PCR of CDR3 regions. TCRdb recomputed calls from the multiplex PCR reads with MiXCR, one row per CDR3 protein. The table has about 470,000 distinct CDR3 sequences, about a fifth seen once. The sample holds many counts of this clonotype. Its target is not known. The TCR comes from a female donor with Graves disease. The sequenced sample was peripheral blood mononuclear cells (PBMCs), obtained when the disease was refractory, from a patient treated with antithyroid drugs.

The CDR3 DNA reads TGTGCCAGCAGCCCGGGACTAGCGGTGTCCTACGAGCAGTACTTC. This encodes CASSPGLAVSYEQYF. This chain uses TRBV12-3 or TRBV12-4 with TRBJ2-7, with 11 bases identical to TRBD2. V lost 6 bases, J lost 1 base, and 5 bases stayed unmatched. CDR3 length: 15 residues.